The entry below gives a single T cell receptor (beta chain) sequence along with its context. The antigen this receptor binds is unknown. No base quality values were provided; no much bigger clone lies one nucleotide off. This entry belongs to a study of blood T cell repertoires in COVID-19 (dated by TCRdb to between 2020 and 2021). Background on the whole study: Samples covering the acute and convalescent phases of COVID-19 were provided by collaborators in the United States, Italy and Spain. The prospective study material was composed of cDNA or gDNA derived from T cells, B-cell-depleted T cells, or PBMCs. The dataset comprised deeply sampled blood TCRbeta repertoires from subjects exposed to, actively infected with, or recovered from COVID-19. The repertoires were made available in a free public database intended to serve as a resource for research on the immune response to SARS-CoV-2. Samples came from the ongoing ImmuneRACE study (first 160 participants) plus 1,254 subjects from 6 global collaborators. A de-identified subject ID, COVID-19 status, age in years and sex were almost always included in the sample metadata. HLA class I and class II types, where available, came from metadata supplied by the sample provider rather than from assay-based typing.

Unmatched junction bases come to 4, with V trimmed by 5 bases and J by 4 bases. From the cysteine through the phenylalanine, the CDR3 covers 14 amino acids. Only the CDR3 DNA is retained, 42 bases long and in frame from the first base. CDR1 LNHDA and CDR2 SQIVND were looked up in the germline V gene (reference sequence). Study-wide conclusions, independent of this receptor: The amount of clinical and demographic metadata varied by source and participant and was provided uncurated.

Collaborating institutions collected whole blood in K2EDTA tubes following their own protocols. For TCRbeta analysis, collaborator samples were shipped as frozen whole blood, as isolated PBMCs, or as DNA extracted from either sample type. The immunoSEQ Assay, a bias-controlled multiplex PCR, was used to amplify TCRbeta CDR3 regions from genomic DNA. Per the authors' processing: The number of nucleated cells in each sample was estimated by amplification of reference gene primers within the assay. Sequence reads were collapsed and filtered to measure the absolute abundance of every unique TCRbeta CDR3 rearrangement. For each sample, productive Simpson clonality was calculated by taking the square root of Simpson's diversity index across productive rearrangements. As stored in TCRdb, this immuneACCESS dataset retains in-frame rearrangements with V and J assigned. A fraction of the clones does not appear; measured against another copy, unresolved V genes explain less than half of the discrepancy, and the remainder lacks a known reason. The V and J calls and the clone size are those of that table, but D and trimming were determined from the DNA. The sample has 110,000 to 150,000 clones on record, around 83% of them singletons. Almost 8.5% of the sample is held by the ten biggest clonotypes.

This sequence was found in a woman aged 60-70 years with acute or convalescent COVID-19. Here the chain combines TRBV19 and TRBJ2-2; 7 middle bases align to TRBD2. The sequenced sample consisted of peripheral blood. The CDR3 here reads CASSWGGGTGELFF. The nucleotides read TGTGCCAGTAGTTGGGGGGGTGGCACCGGGGAGCTGTTTTTT. Beyond the CDR3, the reference TRBV19 and TRBJ2-2 genes provide the residues; the full variable domain reads: DGGITQSPKYLFRKEGQNVTLSCEQNLNHDAMYWYRQDPGQGLRLIYYSQIVNDFQKGDIAEGYSVSREKKESFPLTVTSAQKNPTAFYLCASSWGGGTGELFFGEGSRLTVL.